This TCR beta chain was recorded in a study of control samples from healthy donors and cancer patients. Only in-frame clones appear in the TCRdb table, and some are missing; sequencing was by immunoSEQ multiplex PCR. The repertoire holds some 120,000 clones, around 86% seen once, with over 7.5% in the top ten. The receptor was derived from a man aged 35 to 55 in good health. Sequencing was performed on blood.

DNA for the CDR3: TGCGCAAGCGGTTGGATCGGGGAGACCCAGTACTTC. This gives the protein CASGWIGETQYF. This chain connects TRBV5-1 to TRBJ2-5, with D possibly being TRBD2 (5 bases). Germline V gives CDR1 SGHRS, CDR2 YFSETQ. CDR3 length: 12 amino acids.